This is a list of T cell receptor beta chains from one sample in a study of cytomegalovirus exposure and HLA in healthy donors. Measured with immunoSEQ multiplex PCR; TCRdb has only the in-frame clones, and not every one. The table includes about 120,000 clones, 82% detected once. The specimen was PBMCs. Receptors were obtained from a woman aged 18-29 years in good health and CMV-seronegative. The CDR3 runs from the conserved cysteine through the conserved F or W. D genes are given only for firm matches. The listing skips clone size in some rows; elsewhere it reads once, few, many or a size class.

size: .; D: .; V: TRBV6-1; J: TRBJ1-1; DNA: TGTGCCAGCAGTGCAGGGCCTGTGAACACTGAAGCTTTCTTT; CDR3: CASSAGPVNTEAFF
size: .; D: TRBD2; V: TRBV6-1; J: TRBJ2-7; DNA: TGTGCCACCGAAATTAATAGCGGGAGGTGGGAGCAGTACTTC; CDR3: CATEINSGRWEQYF
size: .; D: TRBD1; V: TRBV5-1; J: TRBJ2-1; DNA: TGCGCCAGCAACCAATTAGGGGGCGCCTCCTACAATGAGCAGTTCTTC; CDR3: CASNQLGGASYNEQFF
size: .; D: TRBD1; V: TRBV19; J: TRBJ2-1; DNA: TGTGCCAGTAGTATAGTTACAGGGGGCTACAATGAGCAGTTCTTC; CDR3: CASSIVTGGYNEQFF
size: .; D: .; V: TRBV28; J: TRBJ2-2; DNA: TGTGCCAGCAGTTTACCCAGGGTGGACGGGGAGCTGTTTTTT; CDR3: CASSLPRVDGELFF
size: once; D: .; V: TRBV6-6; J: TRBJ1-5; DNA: TGTGCCAGCAGCAAAAACAGGGAACCTAGCAATCAGCCCCAGCATTTT; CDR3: CASSKNREPSNQPQHF
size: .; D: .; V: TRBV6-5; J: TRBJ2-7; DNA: TGTGCCAGCAGTTACGGGGCAGGGGTTTCCTACGAGCAGTACTTC; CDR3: CASSYGAGVSYEQYF
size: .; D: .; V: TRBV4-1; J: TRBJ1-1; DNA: TGCGCCAGCAGCCAAACGGCGAGGACTGAAGCTTTCTTT; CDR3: CASSQTARTEAFF
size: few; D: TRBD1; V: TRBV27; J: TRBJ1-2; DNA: TGTGCCAGCAGCCACCGACGCAGGGGGAGAGGCTACACCTTC; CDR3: CASSHRRRGRGYTF
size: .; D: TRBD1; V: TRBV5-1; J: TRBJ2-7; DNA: TGCGCCAGCTCAGGGACAGGGGACCTCTACGAGCAGTACTTC; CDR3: CASSGTGDLYEQYF
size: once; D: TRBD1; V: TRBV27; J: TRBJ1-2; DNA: TGTGCCAGCAGTTTGTTGACAGGGTCGGTTGGCTACACCTTC; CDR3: CASSLLTGSVGYTF
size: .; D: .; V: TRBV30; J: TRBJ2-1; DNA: TGTGCCTGGAGCGAGGTCCCGGACAGGCGGGGTCCGGGGGGGAATGAGCAGTTCTTC; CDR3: CAWSEVPDRRGPGGNEQFF
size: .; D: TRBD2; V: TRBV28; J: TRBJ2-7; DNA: TGTGCCAGCAGTTCCCACGGTGGTAGACCTACTAGCGGACCCTACGAGCAGTACTTC; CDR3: CASSSHGGRPTSGPYEQYF
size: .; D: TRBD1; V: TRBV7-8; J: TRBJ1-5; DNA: TGTGCCAGCAGCCCCGGACAGGGTGGACAGCCCCAGCATTTT; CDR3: CASSPGQGGQPQHF
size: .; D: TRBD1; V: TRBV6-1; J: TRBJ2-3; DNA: TGTGCCAGCAGGGCTCCGGGACAGGGAACAGATACGCAGTATTTT; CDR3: CASRAPGQGTDTQYF
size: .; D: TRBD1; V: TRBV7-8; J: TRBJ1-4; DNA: TGTGCCAGCAGCTCAGGGACAGGGACATATTCAACTAATGAAAAACTGTTTTTT; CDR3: CASSSGTGTYSTNEKLFF
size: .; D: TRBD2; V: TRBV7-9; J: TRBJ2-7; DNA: TGTGCCAGCAGCTTCGGGGCTAGCGGGCGCTCCTACGAGCAGTACTTC; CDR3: CASSFGASGRSYEQYF
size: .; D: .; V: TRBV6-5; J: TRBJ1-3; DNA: TGTGCCAGCAGTTACTCGGCCCTCTCTGGAAACACCATATATTTT; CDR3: CASSYSALSGNTIYF
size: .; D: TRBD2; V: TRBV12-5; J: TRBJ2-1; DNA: TGTGCTAGTGGTTATCGACTAGCGGGTCTCTACAATGAGCAGTTCTTC; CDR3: CASGYRLAGLYNEQFF
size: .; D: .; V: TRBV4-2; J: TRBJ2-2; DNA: TGTGCCAGCAGCCAAGAGTTTATCGGGGAGCTGTTTTTT; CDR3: CASSQEFIGELFF
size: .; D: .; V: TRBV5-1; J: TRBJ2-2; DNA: TGCGCCAGCCGCGGGGAGACGAACACCGGGGAGCTGTTTTTT; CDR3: CASRGETNTGELFF
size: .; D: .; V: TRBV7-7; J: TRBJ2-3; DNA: TGTGCTAGCAGCTTAGCTGAGGCAGATACGCAGTATTTT; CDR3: CASSLAEADTQYF
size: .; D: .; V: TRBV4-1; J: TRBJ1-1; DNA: TGCGCCAGCAGCCAAGATGCACCGCTACTCACTGAAGCTTTCTTT; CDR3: CASSQDAPLLTEAFF
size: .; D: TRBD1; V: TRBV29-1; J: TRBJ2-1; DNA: TGCAGCGTTGCTCTCTCGGCTGCGAGGGGGCACAATGAGCAGTTCTTC; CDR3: CSVALSAARGHNEQFF
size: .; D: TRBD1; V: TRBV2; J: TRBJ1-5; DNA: TGTGCCAGCAGTGGGGACAGGGGTCGCAATCAGCCCCAGCATTTT; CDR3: CASSGDRGRNQPQHF
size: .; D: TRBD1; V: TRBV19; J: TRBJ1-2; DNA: TGTGCCAGTAGTACGGGGACAGTCCTCCTTTATGGCTACACCTTC; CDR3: CASSTGTVLLYGYTF
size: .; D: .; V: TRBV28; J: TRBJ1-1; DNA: TGTGCCAGCAGACCCTCCCACTCTTTGGTTAACACTGAAGCTTTCTTT; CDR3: CASRPSHSLVNTEAFF
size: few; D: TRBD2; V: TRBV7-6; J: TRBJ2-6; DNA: TGTGCCAGCAGCCCCAGACTAGCGGGACTGGGTGGGGCCAACGTCCTGACTTTC; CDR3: CASSPRLAGLGGANVLTF
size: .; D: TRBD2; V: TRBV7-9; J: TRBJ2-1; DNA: TGTGCCAGCAGCTCGACGCAGCGGGGGGGCTCCTACAATGAGCAGTTCTTC; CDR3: CASSSTQRGGSYNEQFF
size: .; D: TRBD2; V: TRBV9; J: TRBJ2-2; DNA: TGTGCCAGCAGCGGATGGGGACTAGCGGAACGGAACACCGGGGAGCTGTTTTTT; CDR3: CASSGWGLAERNTGELFF
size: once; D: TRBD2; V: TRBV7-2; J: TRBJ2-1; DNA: TGTGCCAGCAGCTTAGGTAGCGGGGTTACTGAGCAGTTCTTC; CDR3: CASSLGSGVTEQFF
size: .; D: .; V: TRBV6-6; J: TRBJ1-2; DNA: TGTGCCAGCAGTTACCCCAGGGAAACGTATGGCTACACCTTC; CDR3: CASSYPRETYGYTF
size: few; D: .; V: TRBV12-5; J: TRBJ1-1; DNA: TGTGCTAGTGGTCCAGGGGCCAACACTGAAGCTTTCTTT; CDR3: CASGPGANTEAFF
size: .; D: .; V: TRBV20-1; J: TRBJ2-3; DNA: TGCAGTGCTATTAAGCTGGATACGCAGTATTTT; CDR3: CSAIKLDTQYF
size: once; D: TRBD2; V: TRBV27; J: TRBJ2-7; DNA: TGTGCCAGCAGTTCGACTAGCGCTTGGTACGAGCAGTACTTC; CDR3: CASSSTSAWYEQYF
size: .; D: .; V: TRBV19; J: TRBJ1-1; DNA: TGTGCCAGTAGTATAGGGTTAGGGGTGGCTGAAGCTTTCTTT; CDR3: CASSIGLGVAEAFF
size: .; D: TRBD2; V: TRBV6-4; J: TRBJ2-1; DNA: TGTGCCAGCAGTAGCGGGAGCTCCTACAATGAGCAGTTCTTC; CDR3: CASSSGSSYNEQFF
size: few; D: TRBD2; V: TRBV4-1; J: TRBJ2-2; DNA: TGCGCCAGCAGCCATCCCTCACTTGGGACTAGCGGGAGAAGGGGGTCCGGGGAGCTGTTTTTT; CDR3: CASSHPSLGTSGRRGSGELFF
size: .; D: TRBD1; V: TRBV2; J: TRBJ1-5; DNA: TGTGCCCGCGTCTTGGACAGGGCAAACCAGCCCCAGCATTTT; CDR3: CARVLDRANQPQHF
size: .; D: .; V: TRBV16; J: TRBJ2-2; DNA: TGTGCCAGCAGCCAATGGGTGGACTCCCAGACCGGGGAGCTGTTTTTT; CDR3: CASSQWVDSQTGELFF
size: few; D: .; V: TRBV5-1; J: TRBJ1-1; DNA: TGCGCCAGCAGCTTGGAGAGACAGAACACTGAAGCTTTCTTT; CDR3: CASSLERQNTEAFF